Shown below are 22 T cell receptor beta chains from a single sample sequenced in a study of CD8+CD57+ T cells in acquired aplastic anemia. Template material for TCR beta VDJ and CDR3 profiling consisted of genomic DNA. In TCRdb, the reads were re-called with MiXCR into one record per CDR3 protein. In the table there are some 190,000 distinct CDR3 sequences, 35% to 50% of which are singletons. Sequencing input: sorted CD4+, CD8+, or CD8+CD57+ T cells (not recorded which) from PBMCs. All receptors derive from a human donor in good health.

The chain couples TRBV20-1 to TRBJ2-3; 8 bases are shared with TRBD2. Germline V gene sequence: CDR1 DFQATT, CDR2 SNEGSKA (reference sequence). The CDR3 is 14 residues long. Unmatched junction bases numbered 7, after V lost 0 bases and J lost 8 bases. CDR3 sequence: CSARDLAGLATQYF. In DNA, the CDR3 is TGCAGTGCTAGAGATCTAGCGGGCTTGGCTACGCAGTATTTT.

Remarks on this clonotype: Mismatch with germline at one junction end may stem from a read error. The J gene is TRBJ1-6, the V gene TRBV19; D is unclear. The CDR3 extends over 15 amino acids. CDR1 and CDR2 (germline): LNHDA, SQIVND (reference sequence). Written as DNA, the CDR3 is TGTGCCAGTAGTACGGGCAGTAGTGAGATTTCACCCTTCCACTTT. It translates to CASSTGSSEISPFHF.

The gene calls are TRBV29-1 and TRBJ1-1; no clear D. Germline V CDR1 and CDR2: SQVTM, ANQGSEA. V shed 6 bases and J shed 0 bases, with 8 bases lying between them. This CDR3 comprises 12 residues. The CDR3 coding sequence is TGCAGCGTCACGAACATGAACACTGAAGCTTTCTTT. Amino acids: CSVTNMNTEAFF.

Notes on this clonotype: A much larger clone lies a single base off, so this may be a read error. The chain is built from TRBV12-3 or TRBV12-4 and TRBJ2-7; 8 bases line up with TRBD1. This CDR3 has 14 amino acids. The CDR3 DNA follows: TGTGCCAGCAGCCGCGGACAGGGAAGTTACGAGCAGCACTTC. Translating gives CASSRGQGSYEQHF.

On this clonotype: The final CDR3 position lacks the conserved phenylalanine or tryptophan, pointing to a likely read error. The chain recombines TRBV10-3 with TRBJ1-5; no clear D. Per germline, CDR1 ENHRY and CDR2 SYGVKD. V was trimmed by 2 bases and J by 1 base, leaving 9 bases between them. The CDR3 sequence is 15 residues long. CDR3 sequence: CAISEGGLSNQPQHS. CDR3 in DNA: TGTGCCATCAGTGAGGGAGGGCTCAGCAATCAGCCCCAGCATTCT.

The chain employs TRBV2 and TRBJ1-5; no firm D call. The CDR3 contains 15 residues. Trimming removed 0 bases at V and 0 bases at J, with 6 bases between. Germline V gene lookup returns CDR1 SNHLY and CDR2 FYNNEI. The CDR3 DNA is TGTGCCAGCAGTGAAGCCCACGCTAGCAATCAGCCCCAGCATTTT. It yields the protein CASSEAHASNQPQHF.

With regard to this clonotype: This clone may be a read error of a much larger clone one base away. The rearrangement links TRBV11-3 to TRBJ2-2; D uncertain. The CDR3 consists of 11 residues. V was cut by 8 bases and J by 9 bases, with 10 bases left in between. CDR1 and CDR2 (germline): SGHNT, YENEEA. CDR3 sequence reads: CASGPGRELFF. CDR3 DNA sequence: TGTGCCAGCGGCCCCGGCCGGGAGCTGTTTTTT.

This chain links TRBV5-4 with TRBJ1-1; D not resolved. Germline V gene data show CDR1 as SGHNT and CDR2 as YYREEE (reference sequence). The V end was cut by 4 bases, the J end by 7 bases, with 11 bases between. The CDR3 length is 12 residues. The CDR3 region has the DNA TGTGCCAGCAGCCCGGACGGAGGTGAAGCTTTCTTT. Protein product: CASSPDGGEAFF.

The chain carries TRBV29-1 and TRBJ2-2; TRBD1 or TRBD2 may be the D gene (5 bases each). Germline CDR1 reads SQVTM; CDR2 reads ANQGSEA. V lost 6 bases to trimming and J lost 7 bases, with 12 bases between them. CDR3 size: 12 residues. The CDR3 DNA sequence: TGCAGCGTGAGGGGATCCCTCGGGGAGCTGTTTTTT. This codes for CSVRGSLGELFF.

This clonotype was picked up one time. This rearrangement joins TRBV28 to TRBJ2-1; D gene unclear. Per germline, CDR1 MDHEN and CDR2 SYDVKM. The ends were cut back, 8 bases at V and 0 bases at J, with 5 bases in the middle. This CDR3 has 12 residues. The CDR3 DNA follows: TGTGCCAGCCCTAACTCCTACAATGAGCAGTTCTTC. Protein: CASPNSYNEQFF.

This clonotype was seen a few times. The rearrangement joins TRBV25-1 to TRBJ2-1; 7 bases agree with TRBD2. V shed 3 bases and J 5 bases; nucleotides not matched to a gene: 4. This CDR3 spans 14 amino acids. CDR1 and CDR2 from the germline V gene are MGHDK and SYGVNS. In DNA form, the CDR3 reads TGTGCCAGCAGTGACAGCGGGATGAACAATGAGCAGTTCTTC. Its translation is CASSDSGMNNEQFF.

The CDR3 DNA sequence: TGTGCCAGCAGCTCAGGGGGTTTCTACGAGCAGTACTTC. Translation gives CASSSGGFYEQYF. The genes are TRBV7-9 and TRBJ2-7, with 7 bases matching TRBD1. The CDR3 is 13 amino acids. Trimming took 4 bases from V and 3 from J; bases not matched to a gene: 3. Germline V gives CDR1 SEHNR, CDR2 FQNEAQ (reference sequence).

The J gene is TRBJ1-4, the V gene TRBV7-4, with D perhaps matching TRBD1 (6 bases). The CDR3 sequence is 13 residues long. Germline values: CDR1 SGHVT, CDR2 SQSDAQ. Trimming took 5 bases from V and 6 from J, leaving 10 bases between them. The DNA for the CDR3 is TGTGCCAGCAGCCTAGGGGGGCATGAAAAACTGTTTTTT. It specifies CASSLGGHEKLFF.

This clonotype showed up many times. V usage is TRBV20-1 and J usage is TRBJ2-5; 12 positions agree with TRBD2. The CDR3 contains 15 residues. Germline V gene sequence: CDR1 DFQATT, CDR2 SNEGSKA (reference sequence). V lost 1 base, J lost 5 bases, and 5 bases stayed unmatched. The CDR3 loop reads CSARVRLAGVETQYF. Written as DNA, the CDR3 is TGCAGTGCTAGAGTCAGACTAGCGGGAGTCGAGACCCAGTACTTC.

The J gene is TRBJ1-1, the V gene TRBV7-2; D perhaps matches TRBD1 (6 bases). The CDR3 has 13 residues. Germline assignment: CDR1 SGHTA and CDR2 FQGNSA. Trimming left V 3 bases short and J 4 bases short, with 9 bases between. The CDR3 sequence is CASSFTGSTEAFF. DNA for the CDR3: TGTGCCAGCAGCTTTACAGGGAGCACTGAAGCTTTCTTT.

The chain uses TRBV6-1 and TRBJ2-3, with 7 bases aligning to TRBD1. The CDR3 totals 17 residues. Germline CDR1 is MNHNS and CDR2 is SASEGT. V was pared by 5 bases and J by 4 bases, with 15 bases of the junction left unmatched. In DNA, the CDR3 is TGTGCCAGCAGTCGAGGAGTATACAGGGGTCCCGCAGATACGCAGTATTTT. Translating gives CASSRGVYRGPADTQYF.

This clonotype was detected many times. The chain uses TRBV19 and TRBJ2-1; 8 bases match TRBD2. CDR1 is LNHDA, CDR2 SQIVND, per germline (reference sequence). CDR3 size: 15 residues. V lost 3 bases to trimming and J lost 4 bases; unmatched junction nucleotides: 5. Here the CDR3 reads CASSILTGGYNEQFF. DNA of the CDR3: TGTGCCAGTAGTATTTTAACGGGAGGGTACAATGAGCAGTTCTTC.

This clonotype was seen a handful of times. The chain carries TRBV10-3 and TRBJ1-2; 8 nucleotides match TRBD1. The germline CDR1 and CDR2 sequences are ENHRY and SYGVKD. The trim removed 10 bases at V and 3 bases at J, leaving 4 bases unmatched. The length of the CDR3 is 12 residues. CDR3 protein: CASTDRDYGYTF. The CDR3 DNA reads TGTGCCAGCACGGACAGGGACTATGGCTACACCTTC.

Turning to this clonotype: Since a much larger clone is just one base distant, this may be a read error. The rearrangement uses TRBV20-1 and TRBJ1-5, with TRBD1 as a possible D gene (5 bases). This CDR3 has 12 residues. Germline V CDR1 and CDR2: DFQATT, SNEGSKA (reference sequence). The CDR3 loop is CSARSGDQPLHF. In nucleotides, the CDR3 is TGCAGTGCCCGCTCGGGGGATCAGCCCCTGCATTTT.

The chain links TRBV12-5 to TRBJ1-1, with 8 bases that match TRBD1. With V trimmed by 0 bases and J by 7 bases, 16 bases remained unmatched. CDR3 length: 18 amino acids. Germline CDR1 and CDR2: LGHNT and FRNRAP. Here the CDR3 reads CASGLVLLSQGAKVEAFF. The CDR3 DNA reads as TGTGCTAGTGGTTTGGTATTGTTGTCCCAGGGGGCGAAGGTTGAAGCTTTCTTT.

This clonotype was recorded at least ten times. The chain is built from TRBV5-1 and TRBJ2-1; 9 nucleotides agree with TRBD2. The V gene end was trimmed by 0 bases and the J gene end by 4 bases; junction bases not matched to a gene: 2. The CDR3 loop spans 15 amino acids. The V gene's germline CDR1 is SGHRS and CDR2 YFSETQ. The CDR3 reads CASSLASGTYNEQFF. CDR3 DNA: TGCGCCAGCAGCTTGGCTAGCGGGACTTACAATGAGCAGTTCTTC.

Regarding this clonotype: A clone one base away is much larger, so this may be a read error. The chain employs TRBV6-5 and TRBJ1-2; 7 bases map to TRBD1. This CDR3 comprises 13 residues. The germline CDR1 and CDR2 sequences are MNHEY and SVGAGI. With V trimmed by 4 bases and J by 8 bases, 7 bases remained unmatched. The CDR3 nucleotides are TGTGCCAGCAGTTCACAGGGGACATCGGGCTACACCTTC. Translation: CASSSQGTSGYTF.